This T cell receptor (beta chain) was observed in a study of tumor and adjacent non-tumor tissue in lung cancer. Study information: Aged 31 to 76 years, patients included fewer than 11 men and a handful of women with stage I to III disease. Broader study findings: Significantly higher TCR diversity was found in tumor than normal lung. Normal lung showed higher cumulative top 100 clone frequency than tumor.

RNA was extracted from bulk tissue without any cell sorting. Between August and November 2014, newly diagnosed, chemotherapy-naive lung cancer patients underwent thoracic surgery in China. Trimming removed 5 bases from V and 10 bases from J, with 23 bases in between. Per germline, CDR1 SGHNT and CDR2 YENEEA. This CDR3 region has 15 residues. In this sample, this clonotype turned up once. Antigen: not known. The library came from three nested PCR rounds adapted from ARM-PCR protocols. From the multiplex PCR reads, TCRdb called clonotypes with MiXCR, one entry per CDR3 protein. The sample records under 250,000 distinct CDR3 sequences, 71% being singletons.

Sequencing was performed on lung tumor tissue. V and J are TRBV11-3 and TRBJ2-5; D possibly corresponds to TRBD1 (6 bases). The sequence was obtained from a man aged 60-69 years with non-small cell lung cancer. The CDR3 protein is CASSILWGRRQNQYF. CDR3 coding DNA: TGTGCCAGCAGCATACTCTGGGGGCGTCGACAGAACCAGTACTTC.